The 22 T cell receptor beta chains listed next were all sequenced from one sample in a study of early T cells in non-severe SARS-CoV-2 infection. TCRdb reanalysed the 5' RACE reads using MiXCR and keeps one entry per CDR3 protein. The table shows approximately 79,000 distinct CDR3 sequences, with more than 10% occurring only once. Sequencing was performed on whole blood. All receptors derive from an adult who was a healthcare worker with PCR-confirmed SARS-CoV-2 infection or an uninfected control (not recorded which).

Ten or more counts support this clonotype. The rearrangement uses TRBV5-5 and TRBJ2-3; no firm D call. The germline gives CDR1 SGHKS, CDR2 YYEKEE (reference sequence). This CDR3 is built from 12 residues. V dropped 4 bases and J dropped 3 bases, with 6 bases sitting between them. The CDR3 region has the DNA TGTGCCAGCAGCCCCCAAACAGATACGCAGTATTTT. This encodes CASSPQTDTQYF.

This clonotype has only a few counts. The chain links TRBV7-9 to TRBJ2-7; D call uncertain. CDR1 is SEHNR and CDR2 is FQNEAQ in the germline V gene (reference sequence). V lost 4 bases to trimming and J lost 1 base, with 11 bases between them. The CDR3 length is 14 residues. CDR3 sequence: CASSSLDASYEQYF. The CDR3 DNA is TGTGCCAGCAGCTCCCTTGACGCATCCTACGAGCAGTACTTC.

This clonotype was observed a handful of times. CDR3 amino acids: CSVAASGGSLAEQYF. CDR3 DNA sequence: TGCAGCGTGGCCGCTAGCGGGGGCTCCCTAGCCGAGCAGTACTTC. The J gene is TRBJ2-7, the V gene TRBV29-1; TRBD2 agrees at 10 bases. Per germline, CDR1 SQVTM and CDR2 ANQGSEA. The CDR3 consists of 15 residues. V lost 6 bases to trimming and J lost 6 bases; unmatched junction nucleotides: 14.

The gene calls are TRBV6-2 or TRBV6-3 and TRBJ2-6, with D tentatively TRBD2 (5 bases). The CDR3 loop spans 15 amino acids. Per the germline V gene, CDR1 is MNHEY and CDR2 is SVGEGT. V gave up 8 bases and J gave up 1 base, with 12 bases separating them. In DNA, the CDR3 is TGTGCCAGCCAAACCGGAGGATCTGGGGCCAACGTCCTGACTTTC. It is translated as CASQTGGSGANVLTF.

This clonotype occurred a few times. The chain has TRBV10-3 and TRBJ2-3; D call uncertain. CDR1 and CDR2 from the germline V gene are ENHRY and SYGVKD. This CDR3 is built from 12 residues. Trimming removed 5 bases from V and 4 bases from J, with 7 bases in between. This chain's CDR3 is CAISPASDTQYF. The CDR3 DNA reads TGTGCCATCAGTCCCGCGTCAGATACGCAGTATTTT.

This clonotype has at least ten counts. J is TRBJ2-5 and V is TRBV11-2; 7 bases fit TRBD2. V dropped 5 bases and J dropped 4; count of bases not matched to a gene: 4. This CDR3 has 13 residues. Germline CDR1 and CDR2: SGHAT and FQNNGV. In nucleotides, the CDR3 is TGTGCCAGCAGCAGGGCTAGCGGAGAGACCCAGTACTTC. Amino acid sequence: CASSRASGETQYF.

This clonotype was recorded at least ten times. The J gene is TRBJ1-1, the V gene TRBV28; tentatively, D is TRBD1 (6 bases). CDR3 size: 13 residues. Germline V gene lookup returns CDR1 MDHEN and CDR2 SYDVKM. The V end was cut by 11 bases, the J end by 2 bases, with 15 bases between. Here the CDR3 reads CAHSLTGNTEAFF. CDR3 DNA sequence: TGTGCCCACTCCCTGACAGGAAACACTGAAGCTTTCTTT.

This clonotype appeared many times. This sequence joins TRBV28 and TRBJ2-1; D possibly corresponds to TRBD2 (5 bases). CDR3 size: 16 residues. V was cut by 5 bases and J by 5 bases, with 19 bases left in between. Germline V gives CDR1 MDHEN, CDR2 SYDVKM. The CDR3: CASSHRLAGKDNEQFF. The CDR3, as DNA: TGTGCCAGCAGTCATAGGCTAGCCGGGAAAGACAATGAGCAGTTCTTC.

This chain connects TRBV6-2 or TRBV6-3 to TRBJ2-4; D is perhaps TRBD1 or TRBD2 (5 bases each). Germline CDR1 MNHEY, CDR2 SVGEGT. This CDR3 contains 16 residues. Trimming shortened V by 6 bases and J by 0 bases, and 15 bases separated the two germline ends. CDR3 sequence: CASRGVGILAKNIQYF. The DNA for the CDR3 is TGTGCCAGCAGGGGGGTTGGAATCCTAGCCAAAAACATTCAGTACTTC.

This clonotype has only a few counts. The chain uses TRBV3-1 and TRBJ2-7; weak D call: TRBD2 (5 bases). The CDR3 is 12 residues long. V lost 6 bases to trimming and J lost 6 bases, with 12 bases between them. Germline V CDR1 and CDR2: LGHDT, YNNKEL (reference sequence). The DNA of the CDR3 is TGTGCCAGCAGTCAGGAGGCCCGCGAGCAGTACTTC. Protein sequence: CASSQEAREQYF.

The table lists this clonotype with many counts. The chain employs TRBV5-4 and TRBJ2-7, with D tentatively TRBD1 (6 bases). Germline CDR1 reads SGHNT; CDR2 reads YYREEE (reference sequence). V lost 0 bases to trimming and J lost 3 bases, with 13 bases between them. The CDR3 has 15 amino acids. The CDR3 DNA follows: TGTGCCAGCAGCTTGGCCGGACAGAACTACTACGAGCAGTACTTC. Translated, it gives CASSLAGQNYYEQYF. The variable domain in full, with the rest retrieved from reference TRBV5-4 and TRBJ2-7, is ETGVTQSPTHLIKTRGQQVTLRCSSQSGHNTVSWYQQALGQGPQFIFQYYREEENGRGNFPPRFSGLQFPNYSSELNVNALELDDSALYLCASSLAGQNYYEQYFGPGTRLTVT.

This clonotype was detected a few times. The chain is built from TRBV5-1 and TRBJ2-3, with D hard to call. The CDR3 totals 9 residues. Trimming left V 7 bases short and J 5 bases short, with 2 bases between. Germline CDR1 and CDR2: SGHRS and YFSETQ. The CDR3 sequence is CASLDTQYF. DNA for the CDR3: TGCGCCAGCCTAGATACGCAGTATTTT.

This clonotype has more than one count but fewer than ten. The gene calls are TRBV11-2 and TRBJ2-5; D is possibly TRBD2 (5 bases). Looked up from germline, CDR1 is SGHAT and CDR2 is FQNNGV. V was trimmed by 4 bases and J by 4 bases, leaving 16 bases between them. The CDR3 is 15 residues long. The CDR3 spells CASSSPSGYRETQYF. As DNA, the CDR3 is TGTGCCAGCAGCTCGCCATCGGGGTACCGAGAGACCCAGTACTTC.

This sequence joins TRBV5-4 and TRBJ2-3; TRBD2 aligns across 7 bases. The V segment lost 2 bases and the J segment 6 bases; nucleotides outside the gene matches: 6. CDR1 and CDR2 from the germline V gene are SGHNT and YYREEE (reference sequence). The CDR3 spans 14 residues. CDR3 in amino acids: CASSLAGSGDTQYF. The DNA for the CDR3 is TGTGCCAGCAGCTTAGCGGGATCGGGGGATACGCAGTATTTT. Combining the CDR3 with reference TRBV5-4 and TRBJ2-3 gives the whole variable domain ETGVTQSPTHLIKTRGQQVTLRCSSQSGHNTVSWYQQALGQGPQFIFQYYREEENGRGNFPPRFSGLQFPNYSSELNVNALELDDSALYLCASSLAGSGDTQYFGPGTRLTVL.

This clonotype was observed at least ten times. The chain couples TRBV6-2 or TRBV6-3 to TRBJ2-1; the D gene is possibly TRBD2 (6 bases). The CDR3 has 16 residues. CDR1 is MNHEY and CDR2 is SVGEGT in the germline V gene. Trimming pared 0 bases from V and 4 bases from J, leaving 13 bases between. The CDR3 sequence: CASSYSRDSPYNEQFF. CDR3 sequence (DNA): TGTGCCAGCAGTTACTCGAGGGACTCTCCTTACAATGAGCAGTTCTTC.

This clonotype came up many times. The chain has TRBV13 and TRBJ1-1; possible D gene TRBD1, 5 bases. Trimming took 9 bases from V and 8 from J, leaving 16 bases between them. Germline V lookup: CDR1 PRHDT, CDR2 FYEKMQ (reference sequence). The CDR3 length is 12 residues. As DNA, the CDR3 is TGTGCCAGGGGAGGGGAGAGTGGAGAAGCTTTCTTT. It codes for CARGGESGEAFF.

V is TRBV20-1 and J is TRBJ2-2, with 10 bases lining up with TRBD2. With V trimmed by 4 bases and J by 7 bases, 12 bases remained unmatched. The CDR3 contains 16 residues. Per germline, CDR1 DFQATT and CDR2 SNEGSKA (reference sequence). In nucleotides, the CDR3 is TGCAGTGCTACCCGAGCGGGAGGGTCGACTGGCGGGGAGCTGTTTTTT. Its translation: CSATRAGGSTGGELFF.

This clonotype was recorded many times. The V and J genes are TRBV30 and TRBJ1-1; D not certain. Germline CDR1 reads GTSNPN; CDR2 reads SVGIG (reference sequence). The CDR3 extends over 14 amino acids. V was clipped by 2 bases and J by 5 bases, with 15 bases between them. The CDR3 here is CAWSPPHGRTEAFF. The DNA of the CDR3 is TGTGCCTGGAGTCCCCCCCACGGGAGGACTGAAGCTTTCTTT.

The rearrangement uses TRBV19 and TRBJ2-7, with D possibly being TRBD1 (5 bases). Per the germline V gene, CDR1 is LNHDA and CDR2 is SQIVND (reference sequence). The CDR3 spans 14 residues. V lost 3 bases and J 6 bases, leaving 15 bases between the germline ends. The CDR3 sequence: CASSIEQESFEQYF. The CDR3 DNA reads TGTGCCAGTAGTATTGAACAGGAGAGCTTCGAGCAGTACTTC.

This clonotype occurred many times. This rearrangement joins TRBV6-5 to TRBJ2-1, with 7 bases fitting TRBD2. Per the germline V gene, CDR1 is MNHEY and CDR2 is SVGAGI. This CDR3 has 19 amino acids. Trimming took 1 base from V and 7 from J; bases not matched to a gene: 19. The CDR3 reads CASSYFGLAETERRNEQFF. In DNA form, the CDR3 reads TGTGCCAGCAGTTACTTCGGCCTAGCGGAAACGGAGAGGAGAAATGAGCAGTTCTTC.

V usage is TRBV20-1 and J usage is TRBJ1-1; 10 nucleotides match TRBD1. V lost 3 bases, J lost 5 bases, and 6 bases stayed unmatched. Germline V gene lookup returns CDR1 DFQATT and CDR2 SNEGSKA (reference sequence). CDR3 size: 14 residues. The CDR3 is CSARKGQGFTEAFF. In DNA form, the CDR3 reads TGCAGTGCTAGGAAGGGACAGGGGTTTACTGAAGCTTTCTTT.

This clonotype appeared many times. V is TRBV25-1 and J is TRBJ1-4; D is unresolved. V dropped 2 bases and J dropped 5 bases, with 9 bases sitting between them. CDR1 is MGHDK, CDR2 SYGVNS, per germline. CDR3 length equals 14 residues. The CDR3 protein is CASSEPGLNEKLFF. The DNA of the CDR3 is TGTGCCAGCAGTGAACCAGGCCTCAATGAAAAACTGTTTTTT.